The present T cell receptor (beta chain) was sequenced within a study of T cell changes during pregnancy in multiple sclerosis. Germline CDR1 reads SGDLS; CDR2 reads YYNGEE. The CDR3 extends over 14 amino acids. V was pared by 0 bases and J by 5 bases, with 3 bases of the junction left unmatched. Here immunoSEQ multiplex PCR was the method, and the copy in TCRdb shows in-frame clones only, minus some. The table has some 67,000 clones, around 90% seen once. The starting material was peripheral blood, obtained after pregnancy. The chain recombines TRBV9 with TRBJ2-5; 8 nucleotides align to TRBD2. This receptor was obtained from a female donor with multiple sclerosis, enrolled in a pregnancy study. The CDR3 DNA reads TGTGCCAGCAGCGTAGGCGGGAGGCGTGAGACCCAGTACTTC. Its protein is CASSVGGRRETQYF. Supplemented by reference TRBV9 and TRBJ2-5, the full variable domain reads DSGVTQTPKHLITATGQRVTLRCSPRSGDLSVYWYQQSLDQGLQFLIQYYNGEERAKGNILERFSAQQFPDLHSELNLSSLELGDSALYFCASSVGGRRETQYFGPGTRLLVL.